These 20 T cell receptor beta chains share one sample of origin, sequenced in a study of blood T cell repertoires in COVID-19. Measured with immunoSEQ multiplex PCR; TCRdb has only the in-frame clones, and not every one. The sample has some 310,000 clones, around 90% seen once; the top ten hold roughly 2.9%. Sequenced: peripheral blood. These receptors were taken from a woman in her 30s with COVID-19, enrolled during active disease.

This clone has more than one count but fewer than ten. The rearrangement uses TRBV11-3 and TRBJ1-1; 10 nucleotides line up with TRBD1. This CDR3 has 16 amino acids. V lost 4 bases to trimming and J lost 3 bases; unmatched junction nucleotides: 8. From germline, CDR1 is SGHNT and CDR2 YENEEA. CDR3 region: CASSWTGTGEDTEAFF. CDR3 DNA sequence: TGTGCCAGCAGCTGGACCGGGACAGGGGAGGACACTGAAGCTTTCTTT.

This sequence joins TRBV6-5 and TRBJ1-4; 8 positions match TRBD1. Germline loops: CDR1 MNHEY, CDR2 SVGAGI. After removal of 8 bases from V and 7 bases from J, the junction contained 9 bases not matched to a gene. This CDR3 has 14 residues. The CDR3 spells CASSVWTGSEKLFF. CDR3 nucleotides: TGTGCCAGCTCAGTGTGGACAGGGTCTGAAAAACTGTTTTTT.

This chain connects TRBV18 to TRBJ1-3; tentative D call: TRBD1 (6 bases). Trimming removed 5 bases at V and 0 bases at J, with 14 bases between. The germline gives CDR1 KGHSH, CDR2 LQKENI. There are 16 residues in the CDR3. As DNA, the CDR3 is TGTGCCAGCTCAACTCAGGGGTCTTTCTCTGGAAACACCATATATTTT. This translates into CASSTQGSFSGNTIYF.

A few counts support this clone. This chain links TRBV27 with TRBJ2-1, with D perhaps TRBD2 (5 bases). CDR1 is MNHEY, CDR2 SMNVEV, per germline (reference sequence). The CDR3 length is 13 residues. V lost 5 bases and J lost 10, with 15 bases in between. The CDR3 DNA follows: TGTGCCAGCAGTCCAAAACCCTCGGGGGAGCAGTTCTTC. It is translated as CASSPKPSGEQFF.

This chain links TRBV5-8 with TRBJ2-7, with D possibly being TRBD2 (6 bases). The V gene lost 1 base and the J gene lost 3 bases, with 11 bases spanning the gap. There are 14 residues in the CDR3. CDR1 and CDR2 from the germline V gene are SGHTS and YDEGEE. The DNA for the CDR3 is TGTGCCAGCAGCTTGACTAGCACGGACTACGAGCAGTACTTC. Translating it yields CASSLTSTDYEQYF.

The chain links TRBV19 to TRBJ2-7; possibly TRBD1 for D (6 bases). This CDR3 spans 14 amino acids. V was clipped by 11 bases and J by 0 bases, with 17 bases between them. In germline, CDR1 is LNHDA, CDR2 SQIVND (reference sequence). The CDR3 DNA sequence: TGTGCCTCCCAGGGGCCGTGGGTCTCCTACGAGCAGTACTTC. Its protein is CASQGPWVSYEQYF.

This chain connects TRBV18 to TRBJ1-1; TRBD1 matches at 7 bases. Germline V gives CDR1 KGHSH, CDR2 LQKENI. CDR3 length: 13 residues. With V trimmed by 2 bases and J by 5 bases, 2 bases remained unmatched. CDR3 loop: CASSPKQGTEAFF. The CDR3 DNA follows: TGTGCCAGCTCACCAAAACAGGGGACTGAAGCTTTCTTT.

This sequence joins TRBV5-6 and TRBJ2-1; 9 bases agree with TRBD1. After removal of 1 base from V and 3 bases from J, the junction contained 2 bases not matched to a gene. Germline values: CDR1 SGHDT, CDR2 YYEEEE. This CDR3 is 15 amino acids long. CDR3 in amino acids: CASSLWDRDYNEQFF. The DNA for the CDR3 is TGTGCCAGCAGCTTGTGGGACAGGGACTACAATGAGCAGTTCTTC.

The chain carries TRBV20-1 and TRBJ2-7, with 11 bases fitting TRBD2. CDR1 and CDR2 from the germline V gene are DFQATT and SNEGSKA (reference sequence). V gave up 3 bases and J gave up 4 bases; unmatched junction bases: 8. The length of the CDR3 is 15 residues. This CDR3 reads CSASSDTSGRYEQYF. The DNA for the CDR3 is TGCAGTGCTAGTTCGGACACTAGCGGGAGATACGAGCAGTACTTC.

In this sample, this clone turned up once. J is TRBJ2-7 and V is TRBV10-3, with TRBD2 matching over 12 bases. CDR1 is ENHRY, CDR2 SYGVKD, per germline. The CDR3 consists of 15 residues. V was pared by 9 bases and J by 0 bases, with 6 bases of the junction left unmatched. CDR3 loop: CAIQTTSGSSYEQYF. The CDR3 nucleotides read TGTGCCATACAGACGACTAGCGGGAGCTCCTACGAGCAGTACTTC.

The chain joins TRBV12-3 or TRBV12-4 to TRBJ2-7; 7 bases match TRBD1. After removal of 7 bases from V and 2 bases from J, the junction contained 5 bases not matched to a gene. This CDR3 is 13 amino acids long. In DNA, the CDR3 is TGTGCCAGCAACCCGACAGGGACCTACGAGCAGTACTTC. Translated, it gives CASNPTGTYEQYF.

The gene calls are TRBV7-2 and TRBJ1-1; 8 bases align to TRBD1. Germline assignment: CDR1 SGHTA and CDR2 FQGNSA. CDR3 length equals 16 residues. Losses at the gene ends were 1 base for V and 1 base for J; bases not matched to a gene: 5. CDR3: CASSLDPGTGNTEAFF. The CDR3 region has the DNA TGTGCCAGCAGCTTAGACCCCGGGACAGGGAACACTGAAGCTTTCTTT.

The V call is TRBV13, the J call TRBJ1-1; 9 positions agree with TRBD1. Per germline, CDR1 PRHDT and CDR2 FYEKMQ (reference sequence). The V gene end was trimmed by 4 bases and the J gene end by 4 bases; junction bases not matched to a gene: 13. This CDR3 is built from 17 residues. CDR3 nucleotides: TGTGCCAGCAGCTCACTTACGGGACAGGGTCTGGTCACTGAAGCTTTCTTT. Its translation is CASSSLTGQGLVTEAFF.

The chain recombines TRBV7-9 with TRBJ2-7; 7 bases match TRBD1. The CDR3 loop spans 16 amino acids. Germline V lookup: CDR1 SEHNR, CDR2 FQNEAQ (reference sequence). Trimming took 2 bases from V and 3 from J; bases not matched to a gene: 10. The CDR3 spells CASSLPRDSVNYEQYF. DNA of the CDR3: TGTGCCAGCAGCTTACCACGGGACAGTGTAAACTACGAGCAGTACTTC.

The chain combines TRBV29-1 with TRBJ1-1; 8 positions agree with TRBD1. Per the germline V gene, CDR1 is SQVTM and CDR2 is ANQGSEA. This CDR3 contains 13 residues. J was trimmed by 4 bases and V by 7 bases; bases with no gene match: 8. In DNA form, the CDR3 reads TGCAGCGCAGTTACTACAGGGGGCACTGAAGCTTTCTTT. Protein sequence: CSAVTTGGTEAFF.

This chain links TRBV5-4 with TRBJ2-7; D perhaps matches TRBD1 (6 bases). Germline CDR1 is SGHNT and CDR2 is YYREEE (reference sequence). CDR3 size: 13 residues. Trimming took 1 base from V and 6 from J, leaving 11 bases between them. The CDR3 protein is CASSLPGVAEQYF. In DNA form, the CDR3 reads TGTGCCAGCAGCTTGCCAGGGGTCGCCGAGCAGTACTTC.

The J gene is TRBJ1-4, the V gene TRBV7-9, with 8 bases aligning to TRBD1. CDR1 and CDR2 (germline): SEHNR, FQNEAQ (reference sequence). The CDR3 sequence is 14 residues long. With V trimmed by 5 bases and J by 8 bases, 7 bases remained unmatched. The chain's CDR3 is CASSTDRGFEKLFF. The DNA of the CDR3 is TGTGCCAGCAGCACCGACAGGGGATTCGAAAAACTGTTTTTT.

This sequence joins TRBV20-1 and TRBJ2-7, with D perhaps matching TRBD2 (6 bases). The V end lost 6 bases, the J end lost 7 bases, and 10 bases lay between the germline ends. Germline CDR1 is DFQATT and CDR2 is SNEGSKA (reference sequence). CDR3 size: 10 residues. CDR3 nucleotide sequence: TGCAGTGCGCGTAGCGGTGAGCAGTACTTC. Its translation: CSARSGEQYF.

V is TRBV7-9 and J is TRBJ2-3; TRBD1 aligns across 8 bases. J lost 3 bases, V lost 4 bases, and 9 bases had no gene match. This CDR3 has 16 residues. Germline CDR1 and CDR2: SEHNR and FQNEAQ (reference sequence). The chain's CDR3 is CASSSAGGLITDTQYF. For the CDR3, the DNA is TGTGCCAGCAGCTCGGCAGGGGGCCTCATTACAGATACGCAGTATTTT. The variable domain in full, completed from reference TRBV7-9 and TRBJ2-3, reads DTGVSQNPRHKITKRGQNVTFRCDPISEHNRLYWYRQTLGQGPEFLTYFQNEAQLEKSRLLSDRFSAERPKGSFSTLEIQRTEQGDSAMYLCASSSAGGLITDTQYFGPGTRLTVL.

V is TRBV19 and J is TRBJ2-1, with TRBD2 identical over 9 bases. Trimming took 10 bases from V and 2 from J; bases not matched to a gene: 9. The CDR3 has 15 residues. Germline V gene sequence: CDR1 LNHDA, CDR2 SQIVND (reference sequence). The CDR3 reads CATSYRTSAYNEQFF. CDR3 nucleotides: TGTGCCACCAGTTACCGGACTAGCGCCTACAATGAGCAGTTCTTC. Combining the CDR3 with reference TRBV19 and TRBJ2-1 gives the whole variable domain DGGITQSPKYLFRKEGQNVTLSCEQNLNHDAMYWYRQDPGQGLRLIYYSQIVNDFQKGDIAEGYSVSREKKESFPLTVTSAQKNPTAFYLCATSYRTSAYNEQFFGPGTRLTVL.